Below are 32 T cell receptor beta chains sequenced from a single sample in a study of blood T cells in healthy people across ages. PCR was performed a second time for about 7 to 11 cycles using a sample-barcoded 5' primer and a J-beta primer mix. TCRdb fed the 5' RACE reads into MiXCR, producing one record per CDR3 protein. The sample shows about 1.5 million distinct CDR3 sequences, about 45% of them seen only once. The sample comprised blood. These receptors came from a woman between 18 and 29 years old in good health.

This sequence joins TRBV2 and TRBJ2-5; no definite D call. The CDR3 runs 13 residues. V shed 6 bases and J shed 6 bases, with 14 bases lying between them. Germline loops: CDR1 SNHLY, CDR2 FYNNEI. CDR3 nucleotide sequence: TGTGCCAGCAGGCCCACACCCACGAAGACCCAGTACTTC. This encodes CASRPTPTKTQYF.

The chain uses TRBV20-1 and TRBJ2-1; 7 nucleotides line up with TRBD2. CDR3 length: 16 residues. The ends lost 0 bases at V and 3 bases at J; junction bases unmatched: 8. Germline CDR1 is DFQATT and CDR2 is SNEGSKA (reference sequence). The CDR3 nucleotides read TGCAGTGCTAGAGATAGGATCTGGACTAGCTACAATGAGCAGTTCTTC. This sequence encodes CSARDRIWTSYNEQFF.

Points on this clonotype: The junction does not match germline at one end; this may be a read error. The rearrangement uses TRBV6-5 and TRBJ2-7; the D gene could be TRBD1 or TRBD2 (5 bases each). The germline gives CDR1 MNHEY, CDR2 SVGAGI. The CDR3 runs 13 residues. This CDR3 is CAAQGRSSDEQYF. The CDR3 nucleotides are TGTGCAGCCCAGGGACGGAGCTCCGACGAGCAGTACTTC.

The chain is built from TRBV28 and TRBJ1-2; 7 bases are shared with TRBD1. Germline loops: CDR1 MDHEN, CDR2 SYDVKM. This CDR3 spans 14 amino acids. V gave up 6 bases and J gave up 3 bases; unmatched junction bases: 7. The CDR3 spells CASRPQGRDYGYTF. In DNA form, the CDR3 reads TGTGCCAGCAGGCCACAGGGGAGGGACTATGGCTACACCTTC.

The V call is TRBV20-1, the J call TRBJ1-5; D is ambiguous. Germline values: CDR1 DFQATT, CDR2 SNEGSKA (reference sequence). V dropped 0 bases and J dropped 4 bases, with 10 bases sitting between them. The CDR3 consists of 14 residues. The CDR3 sequence is CSARDPEGNQPQHF. CDR3 in DNA: TGCAGTGCTAGAGATCCGGAGGGAAATCAGCCCCAGCATTTT.

The CDR3 sequence: CASRERDHQETQYF. Here the CDR3 DNA reads TGTGCCAGCCGCGAGCGGGACCATCAAGAGACCCAGTACTTC. The rearrangement joins TRBV6-2 or TRBV6-3 to TRBJ2-5; 7 bases map to TRBD2. This CDR3 spans 14 amino acids. The V gene end was trimmed by 8 bases and the J gene end by 2 bases; junction bases not matched to a gene: 8. Looked up from germline, CDR1 is MNHEY and CDR2 is SVGEGT.

This clonotype was seen only a few times. The rearrangement uses TRBV20-1 and TRBJ2-3; tentative D call: TRBD1 (5 bases). V lost 6 bases and J lost 3, with 13 bases in between. Per the germline V gene, CDR1 is DFQATT and CDR2 is SNEGSKA (reference sequence). The CDR3 has 13 amino acids. CDR3 protein: CSATGALTDTQYF. For the CDR3, the DNA is TGCAGTGCCACTGGGGCTTTGACAGATACGCAGTATTTT.

The V call is TRBV7-8, the J call TRBJ1-1; the D is unclear. V was trimmed by 5 bases and J by 10 bases, leaving 17 bases between them. There are 13 residues in the CDR3. The V gene's germline CDR1 is SGHVS and CDR2 FQNEAQ. The CDR3 coding sequence is TGTGCCAGCAGCCCGAGGGTCATCGAGGGAGCTTTCTTT. It codes for CASSPRVIEGAFF.

As to this clonotype: No conserved phenylalanine or tryptophan ends this CDR3, so it is likely a read error. This sequence joins TRBV12-5 and TRBJ2-7, with TRBD1 identical over 9 bases. The CDR3 runs 13 residues. Trimming at V came to 6 bases and at J to 2 bases, leaving 2 bases not matched to a gene. Germline loops: CDR1 LGHNT, CDR2 FRNRAP. DNA of the CDR3: TGTGCTAGTGGACGGACAGGGGCCTACGAGCAGTACTAC. This gives the protein CASGRTGAYEQYY.

J is TRBJ2-1 and V is TRBV15, with D unclear. Near its end, the DNA agrees better with TRBJ2-7, so the J call may be wrong. The CDR3 runs 15 residues. The V gene's germline CDR1 is LNHNV and CDR2 YYDKDF (reference sequence). Here the CDR3 DNA reads TGTGCCACCAGCAGACCAAAGGGAACCTTCAATGAGCAGTACTTC. This gives the protein CATSRPKGTFNEQYF.

The chain carries TRBV4-3 and TRBJ2-3; 10 nucleotides agree with TRBD2. Germline CDR1 LGHNA, CDR2 YSLEER. V trimming: 0 bases; J trimming: 2 bases; junction bases outside the gene matches: 5. The CDR3 spans 17 residues. CDR3 amino acids: CASSQDILAGLTDTQYF. The CDR3 DNA follows: TGCGCCAGCAGCCAAGATATACTAGCGGGACTCACAGATACGCAGTATTTT.

The genes are TRBV7-2 and TRBJ2-7; D is undetermined. V lost 1 base and J lost 0, with 13 bases in between. The CDR3 spans 16 residues. Germline CDR1 is SGHTA and CDR2 is FQGNSA. The CDR3 nucleotides are TGTGCCAGCAGCTTAGGGTTACGGGTGAGCTCCTACGAGCAGTACTTC. Translating gives CASSLGLRVSSYEQYF.

This chain connects TRBV7-2 to TRBJ2-1, with D perhaps matching TRBD2 (6 bases). Deletions cut 4 bases from V and 4 bases from J, with 20 bases between. Germline V CDR1 and CDR2: SGHTA, FQGNSA. This CDR3 is built from 17 residues. The CDR3 DNA reads as TGTGCCAGCAGCTCCGAAACTAGCCCTGGGGTATACAATGAGCAGTTCTTC. As protein: CASSSETSPGVYNEQFF.

The chain combines TRBV2 with TRBJ2-6, with a tentative D call TRBD1 (5 bases). The length of the CDR3 is 19 residues. Trimming removed 7 bases at V and 0 bases at J, with 22 bases between. Germline CDR1 SNHLY, CDR2 FYNNEI. DNA of the CDR3: TGTGCCAGCACCTCTACGGCAGGGTATTTCGCCTCTGGGGCCAACGTCCTGACTTTC. Translated, it gives CASTSTAGYFASGANVLTF. Variable domain in full (rest from reference TRBV2 and TRBJ2-6): EPEVTQTPSHQVTQMGQEVILRCVPISNHLYFYWYRQILGQKVEFLVSFYNNEISEKSEIFDDQFSVERPDGSNFTLKIRSTKLEDSAMYFCASTSTAGYFASGANVLTFGAGSRLTVL.

This clonotype was counted only a few times. This chain connects TRBV20-1 to TRBJ2-4; D remains unclear. The J call may be faulty, since TRBJ2-7 better matches the DNA end. This CDR3 comprises 15 residues. From germline, CDR1 is DFQATT and CDR2 SNEGSKA (reference sequence). CDR3 sequence: CSARDSRAADYEQYF. CDR3 DNA: TGCAGTGCTAGAGATAGTCGGGCAGCCGATTACGAGCAGTACTTC.

This clonotype has a single count. J is TRBJ2-1 and V is TRBV7-9; 9 bases fit TRBD2. This CDR3 has 17 amino acids. Germline CDR1 SEHNR, CDR2 FQNEAQ (reference sequence). V trimming: 2 bases; J trimming: 4 bases; junction bases outside the gene matches: 9. CDR3 residues: CASSLFIAGVSYNEQFF. The DNA of the CDR3 is TGTGCCAGCAGCTTATTTATAGCGGGAGTGTCATACAATGAGCAGTTCTTC. The whole variable domain, remainder taken from reference TRBV7-9 and TRBJ2-1, is DTGVSQNPRHKITKRGQNVTFRCDPISEHNRLYWYRQTLGQGPEFLTYFQNEAQLEKSRLLSDRFSAERPKGSFSTLEIQRTEQGDSAMYLCASSLFIAGVSYNEQFFGPGTRLTVL.

This clonotype was counted between two and nine times. V and J are TRBV10-3 and TRBJ2-5; D might be TRBD2 (5 bases). Germline loops: CDR1 ENHRY, CDR2 SYGVKD. CDR3 length: 17 amino acids. V shed 0 bases and J shed 11 bases, with 25 bases lying between them. CDR3 residues: CAISESIYKRRTKEQYF. Written as DNA, the CDR3 is TGTGCCATCAGTGAGTCGATCTATAAGCGGAGAACTAAAGAGCAGTACTTC.

The CDR3 DNA is TGCGCCAGCAGCCAAGTAGAAACATCGAACACTGAAGCTTTCTTT. It encodes CASSQVETSNTEAFF. The chain links TRBV4-1 to TRBJ1-1; D unresolved. Germline loops: CDR1 MGHRA, CDR2 YSYEKL. This CDR3 is 15 amino acids long. V gave up 1 base and J gave up 1 base, with 10 bases separating them.

The V call is TRBV7-6, the J call TRBJ2-3; TRBD2 is a possible D gene (6 bases). The V end lost 5 bases, the J end lost 6 bases, and 21 bases lay between the germline ends. The germline V gene has CDR1 SGHVS and CDR2 FNYEAQ. This CDR3 spans 16 amino acids. CDR3 region: CASSPISGEGRDTQYF. The CDR3 nucleotides read TGTGCCAGCAGCCCAATTAGCGGCGAGGGCAGGGATACGCAGTATTTT.

Worth noting for this clonotype: An end of the junction does not agree with germline; a read error may underlie this. This chain connects TRBV4-1 to TRBJ2-1, with 7 nucleotides matching TRBD1. The CDR3 totals 15 residues. The germline CDR1 and CDR2 sequences are MGHRA and YSYEKL. CDR3 nucleotides: TGTGCCAGCGGCGTCCGGGACAGTAGCTACAATGAGCAGTTCTTC. This encodes CASGVRDSSYNEQFF.

This sequence joins TRBV11-2 and TRBJ1-1; D uncertain. Trimming took off 0 bases at V and 0 bases at J, with 8 bases between the two ends. CDR1 SGHAT and CDR2 FQNNGV come from the germline V gene. The CDR3 is 15 amino acids. The CDR3 protein is CASSLDPRLNTEAFF. The CDR3 nucleotides read TGTGCCAGCAGCTTAGACCCCAGGTTGAACACTGAAGCTTTCTTT. Drawing the rest from reference TRBV11-2 and TRBJ1-1, the complete variable domain is EAGVAQSPRYKIIEKRQSVAFWCNPISGHATLYWYQQILGQGPKLLIQFQNNGVVDDSQLPKDRFSAERLKGVDSTLKIQPAKLEDSAVYLCASSLDPRLNTEAFFGQGTRLTVV.

This clonotype was detected a few times. The V call is TRBV5-1, the J call TRBJ2-3, with TRBD2 matching 7 bases. Germline lookup yields CDR1 SGHRS and CDR2 YFSETQ. This CDR3 spans 15 amino acids. With 1 base clipped from V and 4 bases from J, the junction kept 6 bases outside the gene matches. The DNA of the CDR3 is TGCGCCAGCAGCTTGACGCGGGAGAATGCAGATACGCAGTATTTT. Translation gives CASSLTRENADTQYF.

The chain has TRBV27 and TRBJ1-1; the D is unclear. The V end was cut by 6 bases, the J end by 5 bases, with 10 bases between. The CDR3 loop spans 12 amino acids. Germline V lookup: CDR1 MNHEY, CDR2 SMNVEV (reference sequence). CDR3 amino acids: CASRGARTEAFF. The CDR3 DNA reads TGTGCCAGCAGGGGCGCTCGGACTGAAGCTTTCTTT.

This clonotype was recorded a few times. The J gene is TRBJ2-1, the V gene TRBV4-1; D unclear. This CDR3 has 13 amino acids. The germline V gene has CDR1 MGHRA and CDR2 YSYEKL. The V end was cut by 4 bases, the J end by 3 bases, with 7 bases between. CDR3 nucleotide sequence: TGCGCCAGCAGCCCAGAATACTACAATGAGCAGTTCTTC. Protein product: CASSPEYYNEQFF.

This chain connects TRBV10-3 to TRBJ1-2; D call uncertain. Germline assignment: CDR1 ENHRY and CDR2 SYGVKD. V shed 10 bases and J shed 1 base, with 16 bases lying between them. The CDR3 runs 14 residues. The CDR3 DNA sequence: TGTGCCACTACGGATGACGCGTATAACTATGGCTACACCTTC. The encoded protein is CATTDDAYNYGYTF.

Many counts were recorded for this clonotype. The V call is TRBV29-1, the J call TRBJ2-1, with D hard to call. CDR3 length: 14 amino acids. With 2 bases removed from V and 1 base from J, the gap between germline ends came to 9 bases. CDR1 is SQVTM and CDR2 is ANQGSEA in the germline V gene. The CDR3, as DNA: TGCAGCGTTGAACCGTCACCATCCTACAATGAGCAGTTCTTC. Its protein product is CSVEPSPSYNEQFF.

The chain joins TRBV5-1 to TRBJ1-4; D remains unclear. V was pared by 0 bases and J by 0 bases, with 3 bases between. Per germline, CDR1 SGHRS and CDR2 YFSETQ. The length of the CDR3 is 14 residues. The CDR3 nucleotides are TGCGCCAGCAGCTTGGCGACAACTAATGAAAAACTGTTTTTT. Amino acid sequence: CASSLATTNEKLFF.

The CDR3 DNA sequence: TGTGCCAGCAGCGTAGGGACACCGGGACTAGCGGGAGGGCAAGATACGCAGTATTTT. Encoded protein: CASSVGTPGLAGGQDTQYF. The V and J genes are TRBV9 and TRBJ2-3; 16 bases fit TRBD2. CDR1 SGDLS and CDR2 YYNGEE come from the germline V gene. CDR3 size: 19 residues. V shed 0 bases, J shed 5 bases, and the junction held 9 bases outside the gene matches.

This clonotype was observed a few times. The chain links TRBV18 to TRBJ2-2; D perhaps matches TRBD1 (5 bases). There are 14 residues in the CDR3. The V end lost 5 bases, the J end lost 0 bases, and 7 bases lay between the germline ends. Germline values: CDR1 KGHSH, CDR2 LQKENI. The CDR3 sequence is CASSVTANTGELFF. The CDR3 coding sequence is TGTGCCAGCTCAGTGACAGCGAACACCGGGGAGCTGTTTTTT.

This clonotype was seen a handful of times. The rearrangement uses TRBV12-3 or TRBV12-4 and TRBJ1-5; D unclear. CDR3 size: 14 residues. V lost 3 bases, J lost 6 bases, and 12 bases lay in between. The CDR3 DNA sequence: TGTGCCAGCAGTTTCCTCGTCGTCGGTCAGCCCCAGCATTTT. Its protein is CASSFLVVGQPQHF.

This clonotype was seen a handful of times. The V gene is TRBV4-1, the J gene TRBJ2-1; D uncertain. Germline CDR1 and CDR2: MGHRA and YSYEKL. V lost 2 bases and J lost 3, with 11 bases in between. The CDR3 totals 15 residues. For the CDR3, the DNA is TGCGCCAGCAGCCAATTCATGGGCCTCTACAATGAGCAGTTCTTC. Protein: CASSQFMGLYNEQFF.

This chain links TRBV4-1 with TRBJ2-2; D not certain. Trimming cost V 1 base and J 1 base, with 10 bases left between them. CDR3 length: 16 amino acids. Germline V lookup: CDR1 MGHRA, CDR2 YSYEKL. The CDR3 spells CASSQVGAKNTGELFF. The CDR3 region has the DNA TGCGCCAGCAGCCAAGTAGGCGCAAAGAACACCGGGGAGCTGTTTTTT.